This TCR beta chain was recorded in a study of blood T cell repertoires in COVID-19. Study as a whole: Acute-phase and convalescent COVID-19 samples originated in the United States, Italy and Spain.

As handled by the study authors: Estimation of nucleated cell counts relied on the amplification of reference gene primers. The protocol was immunoSEQ multiplex PCR, while the TCRdb copy is restricted to in-frame clones and leaves out a portion. V and J calls and clone size are given by that table; D and trimming were obtained from the DNA. The repertoire holds around 260,000 clones, with around 89% as singletons. The sample consisted of peripheral blood. The sequence derives from a man aged 25-40 years with acute or convalescent COVID-19.

CDR3 sequence (DNA): TGTGCCAGCAGTCAAACCACAGGGTGGGATGGCTACACCTTC. It encodes CASSQTTGWDGYTF. This sequence joins TRBV5-4 and TRBJ1-2, with D tentatively TRBD1 (6 bases). Germline V gene data show CDR1 as SGHNT and CDR2 as YYREEE (reference sequence). Trimming shortened V by 5 bases and J by 6 bases, and 17 bases separated the two germline ends. The CDR3 spans 14 residues.